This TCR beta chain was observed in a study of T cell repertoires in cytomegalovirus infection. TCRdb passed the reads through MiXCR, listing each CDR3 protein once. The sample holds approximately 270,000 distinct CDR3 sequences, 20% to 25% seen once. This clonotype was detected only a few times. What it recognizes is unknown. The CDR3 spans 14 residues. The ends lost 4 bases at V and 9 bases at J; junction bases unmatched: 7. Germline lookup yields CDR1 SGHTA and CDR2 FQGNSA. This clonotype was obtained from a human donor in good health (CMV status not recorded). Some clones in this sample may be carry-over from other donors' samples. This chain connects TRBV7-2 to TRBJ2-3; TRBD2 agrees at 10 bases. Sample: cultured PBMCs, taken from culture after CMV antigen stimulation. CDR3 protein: CASSSSGGVGTQYF. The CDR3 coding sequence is TGTGCCAGCAGCTCCAGCGGGGGGGTTGGGACGCAGTATTTT.